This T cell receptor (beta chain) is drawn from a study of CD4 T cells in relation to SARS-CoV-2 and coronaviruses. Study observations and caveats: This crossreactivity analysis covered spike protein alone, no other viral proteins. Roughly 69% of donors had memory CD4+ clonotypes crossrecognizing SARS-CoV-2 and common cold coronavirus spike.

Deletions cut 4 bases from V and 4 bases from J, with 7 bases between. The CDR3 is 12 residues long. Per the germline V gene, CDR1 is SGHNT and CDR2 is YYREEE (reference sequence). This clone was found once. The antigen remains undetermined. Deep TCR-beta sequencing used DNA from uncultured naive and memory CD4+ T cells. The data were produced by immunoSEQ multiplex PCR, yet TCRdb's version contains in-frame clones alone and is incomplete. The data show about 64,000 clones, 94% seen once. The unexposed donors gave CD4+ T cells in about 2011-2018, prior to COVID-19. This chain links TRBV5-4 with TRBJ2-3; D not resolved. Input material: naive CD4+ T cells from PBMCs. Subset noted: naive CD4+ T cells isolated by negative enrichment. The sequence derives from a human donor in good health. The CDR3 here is CASSAPPDTQYF. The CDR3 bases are TGTGCCAGCAGCGCTCCCCCAGATACGCAGTATTTT. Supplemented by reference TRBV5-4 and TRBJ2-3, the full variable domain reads ETGVTQSPTHLIKTRGQQVTLRCSSQSGHNTVSWYQQALGQGPQFIFQYYREEENGRGNFPPRFSGLQFPNYSSELNVNALELDDSALYLCASSAPPDTQYFGPGTRLTVL.